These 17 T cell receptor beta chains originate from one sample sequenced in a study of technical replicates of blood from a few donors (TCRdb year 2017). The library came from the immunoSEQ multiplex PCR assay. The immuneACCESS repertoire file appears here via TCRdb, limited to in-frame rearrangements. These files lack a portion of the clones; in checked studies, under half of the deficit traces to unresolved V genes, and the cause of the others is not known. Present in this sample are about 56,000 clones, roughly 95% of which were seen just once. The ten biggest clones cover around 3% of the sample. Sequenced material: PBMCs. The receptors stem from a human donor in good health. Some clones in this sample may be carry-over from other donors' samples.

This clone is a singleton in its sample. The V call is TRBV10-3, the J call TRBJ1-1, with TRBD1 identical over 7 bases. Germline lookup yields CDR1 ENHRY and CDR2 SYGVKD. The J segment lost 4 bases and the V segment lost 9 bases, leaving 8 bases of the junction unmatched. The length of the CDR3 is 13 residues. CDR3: CAMREGQTTEAFF. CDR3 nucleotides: TGTGCCATGAGAGAGGGACAGACCACTGAAGCTTTCTTT.

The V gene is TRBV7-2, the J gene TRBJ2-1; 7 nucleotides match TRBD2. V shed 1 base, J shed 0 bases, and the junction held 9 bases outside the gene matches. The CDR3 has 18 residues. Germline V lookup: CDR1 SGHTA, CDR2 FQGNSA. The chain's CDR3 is CASSLVGGGPSSYNEQFF. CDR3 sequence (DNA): TGTGCCAGCAGCTTAGTTGGCGGGGGACCGAGCTCCTACAATGAGCAGTTCTTC.

CDR3 in DNA: TGTGCCAGCAGCATACAGGGTGGTAATTCACCCCTCCACTTT. It yields the protein CASSIQGGNSPLHF. The chain is built from TRBV7-6 and TRBJ1-6, with D perhaps TRBD1 (6 bases). There are 14 residues in the CDR3. V lost 5 bases, J lost 6 bases, and 11 bases lay in between. Germline CDR1 reads SGHVS; CDR2 reads FNYEAQ.

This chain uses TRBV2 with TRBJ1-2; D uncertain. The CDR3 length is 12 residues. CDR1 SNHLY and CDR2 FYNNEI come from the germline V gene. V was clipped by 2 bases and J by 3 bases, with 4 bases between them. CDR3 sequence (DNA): TGTGCCAGCAGTGAACAGGACTATGGCTACACCTTC. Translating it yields CASSEQDYGYTF.

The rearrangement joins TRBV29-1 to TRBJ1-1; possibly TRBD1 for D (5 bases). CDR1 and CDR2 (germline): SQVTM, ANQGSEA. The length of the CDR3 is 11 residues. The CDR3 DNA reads TGCTGCGGAGGGGAGGACACTGAAGCTTTCTTT. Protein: CCGGEDTEAFF.

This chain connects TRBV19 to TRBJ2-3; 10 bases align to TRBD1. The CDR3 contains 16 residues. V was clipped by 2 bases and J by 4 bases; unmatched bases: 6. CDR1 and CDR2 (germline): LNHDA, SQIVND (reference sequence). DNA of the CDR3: TGTGCCAGTAGTATACTTTCCGGGACAGGGGCAGATACGCAGTATTTT. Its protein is CASSILSGTGADTQYF.

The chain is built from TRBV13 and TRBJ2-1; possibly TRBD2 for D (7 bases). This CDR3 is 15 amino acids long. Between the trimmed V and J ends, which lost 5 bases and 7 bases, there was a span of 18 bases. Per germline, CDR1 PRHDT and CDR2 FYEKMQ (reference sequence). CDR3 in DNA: TGTGCCAGCAGCCGTTCTAGCGGAGGGGGGAATGAGCAGTTCTTC. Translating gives CASSRSSGGGNEQFF.

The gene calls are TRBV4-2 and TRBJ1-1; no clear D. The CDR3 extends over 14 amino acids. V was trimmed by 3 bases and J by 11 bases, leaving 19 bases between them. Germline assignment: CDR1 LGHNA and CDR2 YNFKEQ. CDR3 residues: CASSHGDRLPLAFF. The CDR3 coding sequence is TGTGCCAGCAGCCACGGGGATCGGCTACCTCTTGCTTTCTTT.

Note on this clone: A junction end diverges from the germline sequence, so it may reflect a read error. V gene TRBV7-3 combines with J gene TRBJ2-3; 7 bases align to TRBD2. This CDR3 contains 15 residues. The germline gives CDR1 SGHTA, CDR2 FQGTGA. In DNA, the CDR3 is TGTGCCAGCAGCCTAACGGGGGGTAACCGAGATACGCAGTATTTT. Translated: CASSLTGGNRDTQYF.

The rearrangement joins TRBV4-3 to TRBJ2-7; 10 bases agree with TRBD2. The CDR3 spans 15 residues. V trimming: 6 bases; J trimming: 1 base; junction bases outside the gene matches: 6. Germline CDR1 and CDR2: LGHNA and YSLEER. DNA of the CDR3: TGCGCCAGCAGTAAACTAGCGGGAATTTCCTACGAGCAGTACTTC. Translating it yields CASSKLAGISYEQYF.

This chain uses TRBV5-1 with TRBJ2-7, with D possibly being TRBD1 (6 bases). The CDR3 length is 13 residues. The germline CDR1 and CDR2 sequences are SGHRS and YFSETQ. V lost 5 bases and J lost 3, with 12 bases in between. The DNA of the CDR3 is TGCGCCAGCAGGCTCGGACAGAACTACGAGCAGTACTTC. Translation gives CASRLGQNYEQYF.

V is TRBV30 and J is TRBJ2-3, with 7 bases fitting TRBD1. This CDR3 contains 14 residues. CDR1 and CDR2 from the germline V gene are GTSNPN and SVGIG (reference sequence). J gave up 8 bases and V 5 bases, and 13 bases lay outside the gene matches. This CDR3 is CAWEGAGSDGTQYF. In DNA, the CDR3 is TGTGCCTGGGAGGGGGCGGGTAGCGATGGTACGCAGTATTTT.

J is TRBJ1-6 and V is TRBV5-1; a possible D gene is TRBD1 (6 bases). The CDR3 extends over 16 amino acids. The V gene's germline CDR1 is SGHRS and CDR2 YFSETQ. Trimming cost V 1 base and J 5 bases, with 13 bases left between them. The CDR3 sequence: CASSLLGAQNNSPLHF. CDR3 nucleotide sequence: TGCGCCAGCAGCTTGTTGGGGGCTCAGAATAATTCACCCCTCCACTTT.

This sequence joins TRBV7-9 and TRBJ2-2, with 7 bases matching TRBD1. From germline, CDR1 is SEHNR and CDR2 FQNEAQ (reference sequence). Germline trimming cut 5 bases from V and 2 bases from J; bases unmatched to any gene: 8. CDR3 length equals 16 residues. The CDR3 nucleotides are TGTGCCAGCAGCCAGAGAGTAGGGGGCAACACCGGGGAGCTGTTTTTT. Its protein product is CASSQRVGGNTGELFF.

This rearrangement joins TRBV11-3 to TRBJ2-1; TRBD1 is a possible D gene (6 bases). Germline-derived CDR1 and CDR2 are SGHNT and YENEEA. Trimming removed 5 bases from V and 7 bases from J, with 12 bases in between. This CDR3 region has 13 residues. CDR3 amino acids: CASSQSQGNEQFF. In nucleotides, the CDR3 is TGTGCCAGCAGCCAAAGCCAGGGGAATGAGCAGTTCTTC. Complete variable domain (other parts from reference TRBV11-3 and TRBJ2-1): EAGVVQSPRYKIIEKKQPVAFWCNPISGHNTLYWYLQNLGQGPELLIRYENEEAVDDSQLPKDRFSAERLKGVDSTLKIQPAELGDSAVYLCASSQSQGNEQFFGPGTRLTVL.

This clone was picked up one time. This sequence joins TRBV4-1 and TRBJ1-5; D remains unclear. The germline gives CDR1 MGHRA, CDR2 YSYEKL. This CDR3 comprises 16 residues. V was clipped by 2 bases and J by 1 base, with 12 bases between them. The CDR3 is CASSQMVVPSNQPQHF. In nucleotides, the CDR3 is TGCGCCAGCAGCCAAATGGTAGTACCGAGCAATCAGCCCCAGCATTTT.

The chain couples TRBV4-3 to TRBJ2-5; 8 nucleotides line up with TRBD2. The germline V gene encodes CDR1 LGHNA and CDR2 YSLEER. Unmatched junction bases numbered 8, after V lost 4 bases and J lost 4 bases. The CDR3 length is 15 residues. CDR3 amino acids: CASSPYGSGVETQYF. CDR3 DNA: TGCGCCAGCAGCCCCTATGGTAGCGGGGTAGAGACCCAGTACTTC.